A single sample is the source of the 17 T cell receptor beta chains below, sequenced in a study of regulatory T cells in long-lasting Graves disease. Assembly of TCR beta libraries relied on iRepertoire HTBI primers together with Arm-PCR of CDR3 regions. TCRdb passed the multiplex PCR reads through MiXCR, listing each CDR3 protein once. This table has 400,000 to 600,000 distinct CDR3 sequences, under 25% appearing once. As for time point: persistent/refractory GD, antithyroid drugs over 5 years with positive TRAb. Extracted RNA from PBMCs served as the source of the TCR library. Specimen: peripheral blood mononuclear cells (PBMCs), collected when the disease was refractory, from a patient treated with antithyroid drugs. The receptors were gathered from a female donor with Graves disease.

This clonotype has a count of ten or more. The chain is built from TRBV12-3 or TRBV12-4 and TRBJ2-5, with TRBD2 matching over 9 bases. This CDR3 comprises 18 residues. J gave up 1 base and V 7 bases, and 16 bases lay outside the gene matches. CDR3 DNA sequence: TGTGCCAGCACCCTGGAGGCTAGCGGGATTGGGGCCCAAGAGACCCAGTACTTC. Residues: CASTLEASGIGAQETQYF.

This clonotype was seen a handful of times. The V call is TRBV5-1, the J call TRBJ2-2; TRBD2 might be the D (5 bases). This CDR3 has 19 amino acids. CDR1 is SGHRS and CDR2 is YFSETQ in the germline V gene. V lost 1 base and J 6 bases, leaving 25 bases between the germline ends. The CDR3 loop reads CASSLPSRRNPGEPGELFF. For the CDR3, the DNA is TGCGCCAGCAGCTTGCCCTCGCGTAGGAACCCCGGGGAGCCCGGGGAGCTGTTTTTT.

This sequence joins TRBV4-1 and TRBJ2-7, with 8 positions matching TRBD2. This CDR3 region has 16 residues. Germline V gene sequence: CDR1 MGHRA, CDR2 YSYEKL. V shed 1 base and J 0 bases; nucleotides not matched to a gene: 5. CDR3 coding DNA: TGCGCCAGCAGCCAAGGTGCAGCGGGGGCCTCCTACGAGCAGTACTTC. Translation: CASSQGAAGASYEQYF.

This clonotype came up many times. The rearrangement uses TRBV11-2 and TRBJ2-5, with TRBD2 matching over 7 bases. This CDR3 is built from 13 residues. V shed 6 bases and J 3 bases; nucleotides not matched to a gene: 4. Germline V lookup: CDR1 SGHAT, CDR2 FQNNGV. For the CDR3, the DNA is TGTGCCAGCAGGCCTCTAGCGGAAGAGACCCAGTACTTC. Its translation is CASRPLAEETQYF.

The gene calls are TRBV7-2 and TRBJ2-7, with 11 positions matching TRBD2. Losses at the gene ends were 7 bases for V and 6 bases for J; bases not matched to a gene: 11. Germline-derived CDR1 and CDR2 are SGHTA and FQGNSA. The CDR3 has 15 residues. CDR3 DNA sequence: TGTGCCAGCACCCAGGTACTAGCGGGAGAGCGCGAGCAGTACTTC. Protein: CASTQVLAGEREQYF.

This clonotype has only a few counts. A clone one base away is much larger, so this may be a read error. The chain links TRBV12-3 or TRBV12-4 to TRBJ1-2; perhaps TRBD1 as D (6 bases). The CDR3 spans 14 residues. In DNA, the CDR3 is TGTGCCGGCAGCATCCGGGACATCCGACTTGGCTACACCTTC. Its translation is CAGSIRDIRLGYTF.

This clonotype was observed at least ten times. The V gene is TRBV12-3 or TRBV12-4, the J gene TRBJ1-1, with D unresolved. The CDR3 runs to 15 residues. Trimming removed 8 bases from V and 2 bases from J, with 18 bases in between. This CDR3 is CASYLSSGINTEAFF. The CDR3 bases are TGTGCCAGCTACCTGTCCAGCGGCATTAACACTGAAGCTTTCTTT.

There are many counts of this clonotype. This chain joins TRBV6-5 and TRBJ2-7, with 8 bases identical to TRBD2. The ends lost 2 bases at V and 3 bases at J; junction bases unmatched: 3. CDR3 length: 14 residues. CDR1 is MNHEY, CDR2 SVGAGI, per germline. The CDR3 DNA follows: TGTGCCAGCAGTTACGTTAGCGGGGACTACGAGCAGTACTTC. Residues: CASSYVSGDYEQYF.

V is TRBV20-1 and J is TRBJ2-7; D ambiguous. The CDR3 consists of 15 residues. The germline V gene encodes CDR1 DFQATT and CDR2 SNEGSKA (reference sequence). Trimming removed 1 base at V and 2 bases at J, with 15 bases between. CDR3 bases: TGCAGTGCTAGAGGGACGCCCTTCACCCCCTACGAGCAGTACTTC. Translated, it gives CSARGTPFTPYEQYF.

The gene calls are TRBV30 and TRBJ1-2; D is unclear. The CDR3 covers 12 residues. V was trimmed by 3 bases and J by 8 bases, leaving 13 bases between them. Per the germline V gene, CDR1 is GTSNPN and CDR2 is SVGIG (reference sequence). This CDR3 is CAWSPANIGYTF. For the CDR3, the DNA is TGTGCCTGGAGCCCAGCTAATATCGGCTACACCTTC.

J is TRBJ2-1 and V is TRBV28, with 11 positions matching TRBD2. V lost 5 bases, J lost 8 bases, and 5 bases stayed unmatched. The CDR3 has 14 residues. Germline CDR1 reads MDHEN; CDR2 reads SYDVKM. CDR3 loop: CASSKLAGDDEQFF. The CDR3 DNA reads TGTGCCAGCAGTAAACTAGCGGGAGACGATGAGCAGTTCTTC.

Here the CDR3 reads CSARDGRLAGWAGELFF. The CDR3 region has the DNA TGCAGTGCTAGAGATGGGAGACTAGCGGGTTGGGCCGGGGAGCTGTTTTTT. The rearrangement uses TRBV20-1 and TRBJ2-2; 10 bases align to TRBD2. Germline-derived CDR1 and CDR2 are DFQATT and SNEGSKA (reference sequence). CDR3 length: 17 residues. J gave up 6 bases and V 0 bases, and 10 bases lay outside the gene matches.

This CDR3 is CASSHPGYEQYF. The CDR3 DNA reads TGTGCCAGCAGCCACCCCGGCTACGAGCAGTACTTC. The rearrangement joins TRBV3-1 to TRBJ2-7; D gene unclear. The CDR3 extends over 12 amino acids. The V gene's germline CDR1 is LGHDT and CDR2 YNNKEL (reference sequence). With 3 bases removed from V and 3 bases from J, the gap between germline ends came to 6 bases.

This clonotype was found many times. The V gene is TRBV28, the J gene TRBJ2-7; the D is unclear. Germline values: CDR1 MDHEN, CDR2 SYDVKM. The germline V and J ends were trimmed by 3 bases and 3 bases, with 12 bases remaining between them. This CDR3 has 14 amino acids. The CDR3 DNA is TGTGCCAGCAGTTTGCAGCAGTCGGTCTACGAGCAGTACTTC. This translates into CASSLQQSVYEQYF.

In this sample, this clonotype turned up many times. The rearrangement joins TRBV12-5 to TRBJ2-7; D is tentatively TRBD1 or TRBD2 (5 bases each). V shed 5 bases and J shed 2 bases, with 10 bases lying between them. The CDR3 has 13 amino acids. Per germline, CDR1 LGHNT and CDR2 FRNRAP. CDR3 DNA sequence: TGTGCTAGTGGTGTCGGGACGGCCTACGAGCAGTACTTC. Translated, it gives CASGVGTAYEQYF.

The sample holds many counts of this clonotype. V is TRBV7-8 and J is TRBJ1-5, with D perhaps TRBD1 (5 bases). This CDR3 has 12 amino acids. Deletions cut 4 bases from V and 6 bases from J, with 7 bases between. Germline V gene data show CDR1 as SGHVS and CDR2 as FQNEAQ. The CDR3, as DNA: TGTGCCAGCAGCTCAGACAGTCAGCCCCAGCATTTT. Translating it yields CASSSDSQPQHF.

In the case of this clonotype: A much larger clone differs from this one at a single base, so this may be a read error. The chain uses TRBV28 and TRBJ2-5, with D possibly being TRBD1 or TRBD2 (5 bases each). The CDR3 extends over 16 amino acids. CDR1 MDHEN and CDR2 SYDVKM come from the germline V gene. V dropped 3 bases and J dropped 5 bases, with 19 bases sitting between them. The CDR3 spells CASSLNTRGTSETQYF. The CDR3, as DNA: TGTGCCAGCAGTTTGAACACCCGGGGCACTTCGGAGACCCAGTACTTC.